Each of the 12 T cell receptor beta chains below was sequenced from the same sample in a study of blood T cell repertoires in COVID-19. Data came from immunoSEQ multiplex PCR; TCRdb stores just in-frame clones and leaves some out. This repertoire shows around 70,000 clones, approximately 80% found once; its top ten account for 40% to 50%. Material for sequencing was peripheral blood. These receptors originate from a man older than 75 with acute or convalescent COVID-19.

The chain joins TRBV7-3 to TRBJ2-3; 14 positions agree with TRBD2. The CDR3 spans 16 residues. Per germline, CDR1 SGHTA and CDR2 FQGTGA. V lost 4 bases and J lost 6; bases outside the gene matches: 6. For the CDR3, the DNA is TGTGCCAGCAGCTCGGGGACTAGCGGGGGCGTGGATACGCAGTATTTT. It is translated as CASSSGTSGGVDTQYF. The variable domain in full, with the rest retrieved from reference TRBV7-3 and TRBJ2-3, is GAGVSQTPSNKVTEKGKYVELRCDPISGHTALYWYRQSLGQGPEFLIYFQGTGAADDSGLPNDRFFAVRPEGSVSTLKIQRTERGDSAVYLCASSSGTSGGVDTQYFGPGTRLTVL.

The chain recombines TRBV2 with TRBJ1-2; D unresolved. The CDR3 covers 15 residues. The germline gives CDR1 SNHLY, CDR2 FYNNEI. V lost 4 bases, J lost 11 bases, and 23 bases lay in between. Here the CDR3 reads CASSGMISQIGGYTF. The CDR3 DNA reads as TGTGCCAGCAGTGGCATGATATCCCAGATAGGAGGGTACACCTTC.

The chain employs TRBV3-1 (or the pseudogene TRBV3-2) and TRBJ1-3; D ambiguous. The CDR3 covers 15 residues. From germline, CDR1 is LGHDT and CDR2 YNNKEL (reference sequence). Deletions cut 1 base from V and 0 bases from J, with 7 bases between. The CDR3 protein is CASSQVRASGNTIYF. The CDR3 nucleotides are TGTGCCAGCAGCCAAGTGAGGGCCTCTGGAAACACCATATATTTT.

The J gene is TRBJ1-5, the V gene TRBV4-2; D uncertain. V was pared by 0 bases and J by 1 base, with 4 bases between. Germline V gives CDR1 LGHNA, CDR2 YNFKEQ. The CDR3 totals 14 residues. CDR3 in amino acids: CASSQDLSNQPQHF. The CDR3 DNA reads TGTGCCAGCAGCCAAGACCTGAGCAATCAGCCCCAGCATTTT.

V and J are TRBV18 and TRBJ1-3, with D unresolved. CDR3 length equals 15 residues. V dropped 2 bases and J dropped 0 bases, with 8 bases sitting between them. The V gene's germline CDR1 is KGHSH and CDR2 LQKENI. The CDR3: CASSPIGDSGNTIYF. As DNA, the CDR3 is TGTGCCAGCTCACCAATCGGGGACTCTGGAAACACCATATATTTT.

This chain links TRBV5-4 with TRBJ1-2, with 8 nucleotides matching TRBD1. This CDR3 comprises 14 residues. Germline V gene lookup returns CDR1 SGHNT and CDR2 YYREEE (reference sequence). With V trimmed by 6 bases and J by 1 base, 5 bases remained unmatched. Here the CDR3 reads CASNPTGDNYGYTF. DNA of the CDR3: TGTGCCAGCAACCCGACAGGGGATAACTATGGCTACACCTTC.

V and J are TRBV27 and TRBJ1-1; 7 positions match TRBD1. V lost 4 bases, J lost 6 bases, and 5 bases stayed unmatched. Germline CDR1 is MNHEY and CDR2 is SMNVEV (reference sequence). The CDR3 loop spans 13 amino acids. This CDR3 is CASSSFRGAEAFF. Here the CDR3 DNA reads TGTGCCAGCAGTTCATTCAGGGGGGCTGAAGCTTTCTTT.

The CDR3 here is CASSYSFQNYGYTF. The CDR3, as DNA: TGTGCCAGCAGTTACTCGTTCCAAAACTATGGCTACACCTTC. The chain combines TRBV6-5 with TRBJ1-2; D remains ambiguous. There are 14 residues in the CDR3. Germline CDR1 MNHEY, CDR2 SVGAGI. Trimming cost V 0 bases and J 2 bases, with 7 bases left between them.

V and J are TRBV7-6 and TRBJ1-1, with D maybe TRBD1 (5 bases). Germline loops: CDR1 SGHVS, CDR2 FNYEAQ. There are 15 residues in the CDR3. V was cut by 1 base and J by 0 bases, with 9 bases left in between. CDR3 region: CASSLGPGLNTEAFF. In DNA form, the CDR3 reads TGTGCCAGCAGCTTAGGTCCAGGGCTGAACACTGAAGCTTTCTTT.

The chain has TRBV27 and TRBJ2-5; D uncertain. Deletions cut 3 bases from V and 4 bases from J, with 12 bases between. In germline, CDR1 is MNHEY, CDR2 SMNVEV (reference sequence). The CDR3 consists of 14 residues. CDR3 bases: TGTGCCAGCAGTTTTGGGCAAAATCGAGAGACCCAGTACTTC. Translating it yields CASSFGQNRETQYF.

V usage is TRBV19 and J usage is TRBJ1-1; 12 nucleotides align to TRBD1. The V gene's germline CDR1 is LNHDA and CDR2 SQIVND (reference sequence). Trimming took 5 bases from V and 5 from J; bases not matched to a gene: 9. The CDR3 loop spans 16 amino acids. In nucleotides, the CDR3 is TGTGCCAGTAGTCCCGGGACAGGGGGCCTCGGGACTGAAGCTTTCTTT. Translating gives CASSPGTGGLGTEAFF.

This chain uses TRBV3-1 (or the pseudogene TRBV3-2) with TRBJ2-7; TRBD1 is a possible D gene (6 bases). The length of the CDR3 is 16 residues. Germline loops: CDR1 LGHDT, CDR2 YNNKEL (reference sequence). V gave up 1 base and J gave up 6 bases, with 19 bases separating them. CDR3 coding DNA: TGTGCCAGCAGCCAAGTACCCGGAGTGGGGGCGGGCGAGCAGTACTTC. It specifies CASSQVPGVGAGEQYF.